The source of this T cell receptor (beta chain) is a study of beta chain features in type 1 diabetes. General study points: A PCR bias possibly favoring shorter templates would apply equally to patients and controls.

The V end was cut by 4 bases, the J end by 5 bases, with 15 bases between. This CDR3 has 14 residues. CDR1 is SGDLS and CDR2 is YYNGEE in the germline V gene. Every bit of the isolated RNA underwent reverse transcription, so sequencing read expressed TCRB transcripts. This table comes from immunoSEQ multiplex PCR, and its TCRdb copy is limited to in-frame clones, with some not included. The sample has about 400,000 clones; roughly 13% are singletons. As concerns this clone: Its antigen is unidentified.

The sequencing input was naive CD4+ T cells from blood. The rearrangement joins TRBV9 to TRBJ1-2; no reliable D call. This sequence originates from a man aged 18 to 35 in good health. CDR3 sequence (DNA): TGTGCCAGCAGCACCCGCACCTACCCATATGGCTACACCTTC. This translates into CASSTRTYPYGYTF.